One TCR beta chain is described in this entry. Its antigen is unknown. The data stem from a study of T cell responses to AZD1222 COVID-19 vaccine. Germline CDR1 reads SNHLY; CDR2 reads FYNNEI. The CDR3 runs 15 residues. V shed 2 bases, J shed 9 bases, and the junction held 6 bases outside the gene matches. Whole-study findings and limits: The span of vaccine-associated CD4 TCRs extended across spike, with dominance at 160-218 and 743-854.

This table comes from immunoSEQ multiplex PCR, and its TCRdb copy is limited to in-frame clones, with some not included. The sample lists about 180,000 clones, 85% to 90% occurring once. The V call is TRBV2, the J call TRBJ2-4; TRBD1 matches 11 bases. Specimen: peripheral blood, collected 28 days after the second AZD1222 dose. The receptor's source is an adult who received the AZD1222 COVID-19 vaccine. As DNA, the CDR3 is TGTGCCAGCAGTGAAAAAGGGGGACAGGGGGGCATTCAGTACTTC. Its protein is CASSEKGGQGGIQYF.